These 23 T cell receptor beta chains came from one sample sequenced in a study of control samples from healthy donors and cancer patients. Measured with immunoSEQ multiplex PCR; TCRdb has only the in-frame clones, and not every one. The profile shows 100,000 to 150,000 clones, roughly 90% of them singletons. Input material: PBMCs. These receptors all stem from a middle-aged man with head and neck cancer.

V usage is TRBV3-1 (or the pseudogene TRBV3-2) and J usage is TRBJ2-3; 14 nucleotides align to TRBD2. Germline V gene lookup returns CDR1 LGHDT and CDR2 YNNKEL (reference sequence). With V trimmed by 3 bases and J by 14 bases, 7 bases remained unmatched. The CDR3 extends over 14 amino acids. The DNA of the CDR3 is TGTGCCAGCAGCCAGCGACTAGCGGGGGGGCTTCGGTATTTT. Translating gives CASSQRLAGGLRYF.

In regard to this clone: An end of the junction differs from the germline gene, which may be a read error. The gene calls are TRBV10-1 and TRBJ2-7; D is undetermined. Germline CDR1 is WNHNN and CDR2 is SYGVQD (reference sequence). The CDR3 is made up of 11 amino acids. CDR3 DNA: TGCGCCAGCAGTGTGGGAATCATCCCCTTCTTC. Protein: CASSVGIIPFF.

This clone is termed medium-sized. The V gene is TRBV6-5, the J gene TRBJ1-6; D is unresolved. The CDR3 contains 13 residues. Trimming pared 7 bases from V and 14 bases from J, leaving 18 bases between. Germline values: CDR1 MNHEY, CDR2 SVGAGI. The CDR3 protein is CASMRVTIGALHF. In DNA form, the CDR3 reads TGTGCCAGCATGCGGGTCACTATCGGGGCCCTCCACTTT.

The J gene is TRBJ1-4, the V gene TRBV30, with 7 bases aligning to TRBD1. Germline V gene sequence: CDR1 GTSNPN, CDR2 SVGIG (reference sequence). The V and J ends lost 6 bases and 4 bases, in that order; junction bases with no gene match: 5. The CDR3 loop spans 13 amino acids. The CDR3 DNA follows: TGTGCCTGTAAGGGGGCTAGTAATGAAAAACTGTTTTTT. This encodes CACKGASNEKLFF.

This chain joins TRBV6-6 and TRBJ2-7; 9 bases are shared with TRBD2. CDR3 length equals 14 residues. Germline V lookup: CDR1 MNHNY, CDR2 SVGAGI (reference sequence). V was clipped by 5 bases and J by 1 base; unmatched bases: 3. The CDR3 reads CASSLSGSSYEQYF. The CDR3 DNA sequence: TGTGCCAGCAGTCTTAGCGGGAGTTCCTACGAGCAGTACTTC.

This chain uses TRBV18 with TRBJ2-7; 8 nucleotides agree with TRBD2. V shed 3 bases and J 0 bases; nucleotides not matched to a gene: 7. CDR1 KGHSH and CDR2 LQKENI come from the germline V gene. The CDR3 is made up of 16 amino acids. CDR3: CASSPTAGASSYEQYF. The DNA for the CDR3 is TGTGCCAGCTCACCCACAGCGGGAGCCTCCTCCTACGAGCAGTACTTC.

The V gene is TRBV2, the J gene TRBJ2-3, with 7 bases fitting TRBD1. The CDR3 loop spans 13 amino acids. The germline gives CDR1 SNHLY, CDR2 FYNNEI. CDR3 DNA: TGTGCTGGGCAGGGACAGTACACAGATACGCAGTATTTT. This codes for CAGQGQYTDTQYF.

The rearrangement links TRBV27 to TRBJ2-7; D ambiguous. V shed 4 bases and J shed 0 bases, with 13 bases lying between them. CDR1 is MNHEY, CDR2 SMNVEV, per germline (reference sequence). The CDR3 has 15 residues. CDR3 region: CASSSSAHHSYEQYF. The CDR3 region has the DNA TGTGCCAGCAGTTCCAGTGCCCATCACTCCTACGAGCAGTACTTC.

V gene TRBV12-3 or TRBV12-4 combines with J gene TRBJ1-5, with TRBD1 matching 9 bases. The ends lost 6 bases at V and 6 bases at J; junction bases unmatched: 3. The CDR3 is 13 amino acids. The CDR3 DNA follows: TGTGCCAGCAGGGAGACAGGGGGTCAGCCCCAGCATTTT. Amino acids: CASRETGGQPQHF.

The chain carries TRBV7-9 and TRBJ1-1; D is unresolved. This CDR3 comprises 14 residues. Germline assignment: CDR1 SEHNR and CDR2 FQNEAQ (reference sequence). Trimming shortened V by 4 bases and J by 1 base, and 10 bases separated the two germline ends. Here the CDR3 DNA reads TGTGCCAGCAGCTCCCGGGCCCCGAACACTGAAGCTTTCTTT. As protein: CASSSRAPNTEAFF.

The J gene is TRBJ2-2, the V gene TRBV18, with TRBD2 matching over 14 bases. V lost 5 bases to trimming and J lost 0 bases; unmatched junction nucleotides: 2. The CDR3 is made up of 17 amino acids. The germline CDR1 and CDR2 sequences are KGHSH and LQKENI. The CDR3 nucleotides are TGTGCCAGCTCAGGACTAGCGGGAGGATCGAACACCGGGGAGCTGTTTTTT. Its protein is CASSGLAGGSNTGELFF.

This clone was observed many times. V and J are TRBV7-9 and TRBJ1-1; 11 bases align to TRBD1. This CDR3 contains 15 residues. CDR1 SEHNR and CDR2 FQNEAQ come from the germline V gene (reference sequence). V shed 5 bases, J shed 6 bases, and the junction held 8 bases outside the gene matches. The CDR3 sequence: CASSPRGQGEAEAFF. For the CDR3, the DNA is TGTGCCAGCAGCCCCCGGGGACAGGGGGAAGCTGAAGCTTTCTTT. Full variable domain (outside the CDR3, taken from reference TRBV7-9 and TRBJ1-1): DTGVSQNPRHKITKRGQNVTFRCDPISEHNRLYWYRQTLGQGPEFLTYFQNEAQLEKSRLLSDRFSAERPKGSFSTLEIQRTEQGDSAMYLCASSPRGQGEAEAFFGQGTRLTVV.

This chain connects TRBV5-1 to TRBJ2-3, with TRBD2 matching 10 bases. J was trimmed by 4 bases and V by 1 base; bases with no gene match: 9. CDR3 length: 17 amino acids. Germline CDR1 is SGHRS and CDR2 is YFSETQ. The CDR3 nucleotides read TGCGCCAGCAGCTTGAGGCCCGGGACTAGCGCAGCAGATACGCAGTATTTT. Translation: CASSLRPGTSAADTQYF.

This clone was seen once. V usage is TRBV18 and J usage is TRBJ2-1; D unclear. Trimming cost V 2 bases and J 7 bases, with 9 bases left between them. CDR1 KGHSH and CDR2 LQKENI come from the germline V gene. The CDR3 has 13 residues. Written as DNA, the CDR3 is TGTGCCAGCTCACCATATCAGGAGAATGAGCAGTTCTTC. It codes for CASSPYQENEQFF.

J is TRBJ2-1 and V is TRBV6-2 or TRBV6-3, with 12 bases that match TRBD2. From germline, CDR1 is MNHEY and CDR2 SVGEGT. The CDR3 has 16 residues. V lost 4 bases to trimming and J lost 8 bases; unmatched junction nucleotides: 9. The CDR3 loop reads CASSFSRTSGAHEQFF. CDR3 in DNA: TGTGCCAGCAGTTTCTCAAGGACTAGCGGGGCTCATGAGCAGTTCTTC.

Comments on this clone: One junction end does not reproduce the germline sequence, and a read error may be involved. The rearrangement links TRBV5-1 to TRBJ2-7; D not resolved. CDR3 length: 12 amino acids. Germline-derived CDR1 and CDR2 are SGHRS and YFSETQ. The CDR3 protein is CASSLYGGESEF. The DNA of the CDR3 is TGCGCCAGCAGCCTTTATGGCGGCGAAAGTGAATTC.

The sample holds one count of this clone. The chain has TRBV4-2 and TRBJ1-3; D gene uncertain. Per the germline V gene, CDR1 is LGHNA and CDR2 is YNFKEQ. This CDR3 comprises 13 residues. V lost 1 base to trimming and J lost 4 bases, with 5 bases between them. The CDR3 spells CASSQVLGNTIYF. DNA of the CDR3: TGTGCCAGCAGCCAAGTACTGGGAAACACCATATATTTT.

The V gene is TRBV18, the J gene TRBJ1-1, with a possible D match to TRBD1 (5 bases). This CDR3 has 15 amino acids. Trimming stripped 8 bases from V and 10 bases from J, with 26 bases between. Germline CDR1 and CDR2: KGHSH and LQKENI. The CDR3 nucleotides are TGTGCCAGCCACCAGTCGGCAGCCAACAAAGGGGTAGCTTTCTTT. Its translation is CASHQSAANKGVAFF.

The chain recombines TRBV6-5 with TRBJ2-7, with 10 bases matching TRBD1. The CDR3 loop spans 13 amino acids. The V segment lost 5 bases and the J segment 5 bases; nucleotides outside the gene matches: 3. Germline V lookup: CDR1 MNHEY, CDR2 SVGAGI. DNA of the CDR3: TGTGCCAGCAGTACGGGACAGGGGAACGAGCAGTACTTC. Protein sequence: CASSTGQGNEQYF.

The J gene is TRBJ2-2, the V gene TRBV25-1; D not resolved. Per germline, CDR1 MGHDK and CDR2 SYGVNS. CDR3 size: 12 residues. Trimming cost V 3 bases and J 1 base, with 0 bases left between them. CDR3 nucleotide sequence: TGTGCCAGCAGTGAGAACACCGGGGAGCTGTTTTTT. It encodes CASSENTGELFF.

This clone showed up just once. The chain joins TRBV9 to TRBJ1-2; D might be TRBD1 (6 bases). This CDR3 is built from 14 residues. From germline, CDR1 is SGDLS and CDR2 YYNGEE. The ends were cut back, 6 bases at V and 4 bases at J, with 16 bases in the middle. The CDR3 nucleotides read TGTGCCAGCACCCTAGGACAGCAGGCCTATGGCTACACCTTC. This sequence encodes CASTLGQQAYGYTF.

In nucleotides, the CDR3 is TGTGCCAGCAGCCCCCGACTTAACTATGGCTACACCTTC. It yields the protein CASSPRLNYGYTF. The rearrangement joins TRBV5-6 to TRBJ1-2; D is unresolved. The CDR3 spans 13 residues. Trimming took off 4 bases at V and 1 base at J, with 8 bases between the two ends. The germline gives CDR1 SGHDT, CDR2 YYEEEE.

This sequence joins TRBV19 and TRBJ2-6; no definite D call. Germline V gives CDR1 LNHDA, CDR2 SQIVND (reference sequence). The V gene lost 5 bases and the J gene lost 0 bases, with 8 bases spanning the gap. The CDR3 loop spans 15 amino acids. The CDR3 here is CASSFISSGANVLTF. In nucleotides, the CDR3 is TGTGCCAGTAGTTTTATAAGCTCTGGGGCCAACGTCCTGACTTTC.